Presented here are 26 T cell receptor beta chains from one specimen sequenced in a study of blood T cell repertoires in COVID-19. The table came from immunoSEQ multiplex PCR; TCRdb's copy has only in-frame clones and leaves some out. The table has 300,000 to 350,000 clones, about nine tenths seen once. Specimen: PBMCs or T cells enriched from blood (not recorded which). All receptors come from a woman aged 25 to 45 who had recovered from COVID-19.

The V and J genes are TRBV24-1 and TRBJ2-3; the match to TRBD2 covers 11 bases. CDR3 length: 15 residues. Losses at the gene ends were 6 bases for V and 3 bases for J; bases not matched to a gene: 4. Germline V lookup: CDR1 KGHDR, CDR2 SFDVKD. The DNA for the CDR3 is TGTGCCACCAGTACTACTAGCGGGAGAACAGATACGCAGTATTTT. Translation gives CATSTTSGRTDTQYF.

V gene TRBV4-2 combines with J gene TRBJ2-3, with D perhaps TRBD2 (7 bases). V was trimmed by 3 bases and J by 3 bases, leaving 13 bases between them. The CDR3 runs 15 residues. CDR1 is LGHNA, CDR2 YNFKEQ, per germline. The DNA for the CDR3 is TGTGCCAGCAGCCAGGGGGGGGCCTCGACAGATACGCAGTATTTT. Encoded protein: CASSQGGASTDTQYF.

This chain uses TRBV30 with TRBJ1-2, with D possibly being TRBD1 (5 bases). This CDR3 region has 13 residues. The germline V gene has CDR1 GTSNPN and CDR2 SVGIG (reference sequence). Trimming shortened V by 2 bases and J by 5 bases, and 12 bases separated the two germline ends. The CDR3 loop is CAWSLRQTYGYTF. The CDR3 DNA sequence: TGTGCCTGGAGTCTCCGACAGACATATGGCTACACCTTC.

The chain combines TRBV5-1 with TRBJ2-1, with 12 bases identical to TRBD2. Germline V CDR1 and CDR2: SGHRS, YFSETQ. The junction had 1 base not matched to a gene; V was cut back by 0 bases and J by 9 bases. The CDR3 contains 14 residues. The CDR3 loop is CASSLGTSGVEQFF. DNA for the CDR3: TGCGCCAGCAGCTTGGGGACTAGCGGGGTTGAGCAGTTCTTC. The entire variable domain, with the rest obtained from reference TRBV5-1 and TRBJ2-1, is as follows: KAGVTQTPRYLIKTRGQQVTLSCSPISGHRSVSWYQQTPGQGLQFLFEYFSETQRNKGNFPGRFSGRQFSNSRSEMNVSTLELGDSALYLCASSLGTSGVEQFFGPGTRLTVL.

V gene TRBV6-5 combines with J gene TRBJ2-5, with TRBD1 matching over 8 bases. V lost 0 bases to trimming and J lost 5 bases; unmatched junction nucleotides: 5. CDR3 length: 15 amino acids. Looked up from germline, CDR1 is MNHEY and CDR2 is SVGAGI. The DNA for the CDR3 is TGTGCCAGCAGTTACTCTGGACAGGGCAGCGAGACCCAGTACTTC. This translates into CASSYSGQGSETQYF.

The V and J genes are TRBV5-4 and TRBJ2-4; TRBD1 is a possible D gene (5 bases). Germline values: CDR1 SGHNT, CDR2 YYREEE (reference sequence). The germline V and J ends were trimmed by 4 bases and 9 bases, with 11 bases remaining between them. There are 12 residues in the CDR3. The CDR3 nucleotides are TGTGCCAGCAGCCCGGACACAGGCATTCAGTACTTC. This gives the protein CASSPDTGIQYF.

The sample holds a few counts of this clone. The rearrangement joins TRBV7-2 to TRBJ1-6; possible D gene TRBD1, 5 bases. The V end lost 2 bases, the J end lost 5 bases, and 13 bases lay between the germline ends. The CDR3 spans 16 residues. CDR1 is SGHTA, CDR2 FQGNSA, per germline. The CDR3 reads CASSLLFREDNSPLHF. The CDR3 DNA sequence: TGTGCCAGCAGCTTATTATTCAGGGAGGATAATTCACCCCTCCACTTT.

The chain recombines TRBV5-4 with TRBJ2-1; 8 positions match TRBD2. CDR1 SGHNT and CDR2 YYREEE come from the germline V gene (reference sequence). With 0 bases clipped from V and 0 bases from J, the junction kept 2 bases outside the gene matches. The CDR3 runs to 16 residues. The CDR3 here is CASSLGLARSYNEQFF. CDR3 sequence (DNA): TGTGCCAGCAGCTTGGGACTAGCGCGCTCCTACAATGAGCAGTTCTTC.

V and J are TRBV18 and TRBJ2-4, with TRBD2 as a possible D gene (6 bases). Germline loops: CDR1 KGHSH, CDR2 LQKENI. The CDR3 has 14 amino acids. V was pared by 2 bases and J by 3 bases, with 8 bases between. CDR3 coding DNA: TGTGCCAGCTCACCAAACGGGGGCAAAAACATTCAGTACTTC. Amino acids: CASSPNGGKNIQYF.

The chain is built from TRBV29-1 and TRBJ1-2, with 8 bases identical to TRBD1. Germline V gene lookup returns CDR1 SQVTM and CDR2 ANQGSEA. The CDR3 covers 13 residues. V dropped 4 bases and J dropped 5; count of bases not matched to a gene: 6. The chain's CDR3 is CSVAQGAGYGYTF. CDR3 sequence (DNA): TGCAGCGTTGCCCAGGGGGCTGGGTATGGCTACACCTTC. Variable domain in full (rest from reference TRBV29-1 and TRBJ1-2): SAVISQKPSRDICQRGTSLTIQCQVDSQVTMMFWYRQQPGQSLTLIATANQGSEATYESGFVIDKFPISRPNLTFSTLTVSNMSPEDSSIYLCSVAQGAGYGYTFGSGTRLTVV.

As DNA, the CDR3 is TGCGCCAGCAGCTCGATTATCAGGGAAGGGAATGAGCAGTTCTTC. Protein: CASSSIIREGNEQFF. The V call is TRBV5-1, the J call TRBJ2-1; tentative D call: TRBD1 (5 bases). This CDR3 has 15 residues. V was cut by 3 bases and J by 7 bases, with 17 bases left in between. Germline V gives CDR1 SGHRS, CDR2 YFSETQ.

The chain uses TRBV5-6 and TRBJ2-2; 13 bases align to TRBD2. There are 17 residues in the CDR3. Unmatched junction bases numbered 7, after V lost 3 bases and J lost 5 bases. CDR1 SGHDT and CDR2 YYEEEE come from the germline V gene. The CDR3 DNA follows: TGTGCCAGCAGCTACGGGACTAGCGGGACGGGGACCGGGGAGCTGTTTTTT. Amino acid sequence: CASSYGTSGTGTGELFF.

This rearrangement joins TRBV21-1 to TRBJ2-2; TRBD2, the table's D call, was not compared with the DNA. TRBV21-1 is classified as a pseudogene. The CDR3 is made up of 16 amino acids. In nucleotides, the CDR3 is TGTGCCAGCAGCAATTCCCCGGGGAGGGACACCGGGGAGCTGTTTTTT. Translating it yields CASSNSPGRDTGELFF.

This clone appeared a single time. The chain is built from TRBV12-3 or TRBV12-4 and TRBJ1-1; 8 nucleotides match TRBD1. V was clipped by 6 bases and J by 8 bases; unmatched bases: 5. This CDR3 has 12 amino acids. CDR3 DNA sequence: TGTGCCAGCAGGTCAGGACAGGGAGAAGCTTTCTTT. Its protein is CASRSGQGEAFF.

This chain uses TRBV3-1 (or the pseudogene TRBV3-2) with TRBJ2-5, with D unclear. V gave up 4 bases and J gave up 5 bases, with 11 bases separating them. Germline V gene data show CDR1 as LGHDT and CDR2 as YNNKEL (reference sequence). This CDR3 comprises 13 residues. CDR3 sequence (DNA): TGTGCCAGCAGCCCCGCCGGAGCGGAGACCCAGTACTTC. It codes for CASSPAGAETQYF.

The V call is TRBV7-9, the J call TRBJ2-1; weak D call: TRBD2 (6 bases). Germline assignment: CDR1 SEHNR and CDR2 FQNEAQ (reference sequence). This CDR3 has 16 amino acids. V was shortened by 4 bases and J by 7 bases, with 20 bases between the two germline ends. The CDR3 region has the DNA TGTGCCAGCAGCTCATGGGACTTACTCCGAGAGAATGAGCAGTTCTTC. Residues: CASSSWDLLRENEQFF.

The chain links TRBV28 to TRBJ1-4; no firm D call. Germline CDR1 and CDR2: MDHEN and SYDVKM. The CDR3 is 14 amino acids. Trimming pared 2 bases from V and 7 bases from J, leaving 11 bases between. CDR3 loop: CASSLRGNGEKLFF. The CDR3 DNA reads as TGTGCCAGCAGTTTACGGGGTAACGGTGAAAAACTGTTTTTT.

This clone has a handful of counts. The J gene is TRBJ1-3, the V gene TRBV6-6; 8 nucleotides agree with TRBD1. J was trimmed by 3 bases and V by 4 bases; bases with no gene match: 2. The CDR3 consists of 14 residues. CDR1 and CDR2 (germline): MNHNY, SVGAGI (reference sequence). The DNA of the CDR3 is TGTGCCAGCAGTTTGGGACAGGATGGAAACACCATATATTTT. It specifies CASSLGQDGNTIYF.

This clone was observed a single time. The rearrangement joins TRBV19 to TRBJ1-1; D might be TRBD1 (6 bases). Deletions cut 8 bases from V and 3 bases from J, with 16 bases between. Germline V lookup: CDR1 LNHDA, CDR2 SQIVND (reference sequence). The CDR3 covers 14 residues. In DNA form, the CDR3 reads TGTGCCAGTCAGACCAGGGGTTCGCACACTGAAGCTTTCTTT. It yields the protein CASQTRGSHTEAFF.

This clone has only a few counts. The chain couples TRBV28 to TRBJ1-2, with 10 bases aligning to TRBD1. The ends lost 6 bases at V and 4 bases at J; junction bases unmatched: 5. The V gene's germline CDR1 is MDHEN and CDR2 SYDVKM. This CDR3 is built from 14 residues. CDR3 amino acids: CASSDGQGVYGYTF. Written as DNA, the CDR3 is TGTGCCAGCAGCGACGGACAGGGGGTCTATGGCTACACCTTC.

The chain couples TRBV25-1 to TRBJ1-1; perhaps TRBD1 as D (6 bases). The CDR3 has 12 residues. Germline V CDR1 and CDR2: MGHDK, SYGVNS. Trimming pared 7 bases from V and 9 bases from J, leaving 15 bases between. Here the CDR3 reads CASTTVGGQAFF. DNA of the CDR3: TGTGCCAGCACGACGGTGGGGGGGCAAGCTTTCTTT.

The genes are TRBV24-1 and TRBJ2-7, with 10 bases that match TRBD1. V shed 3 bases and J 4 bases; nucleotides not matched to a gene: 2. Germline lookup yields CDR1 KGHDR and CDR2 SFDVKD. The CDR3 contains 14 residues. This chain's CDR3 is CATSDAGQGYEQYF. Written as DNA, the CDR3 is TGTGCCACCAGTGATGCGGGACAGGGGTACGAGCAGTACTTC.

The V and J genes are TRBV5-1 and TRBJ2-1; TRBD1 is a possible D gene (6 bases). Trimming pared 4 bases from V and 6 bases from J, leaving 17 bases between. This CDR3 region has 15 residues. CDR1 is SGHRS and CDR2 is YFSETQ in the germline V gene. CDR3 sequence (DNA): TGCGCCAGCAGCCCAACGTACAGGGCGGCCAATGAGCAGTTCTTC. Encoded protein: CASSPTYRAANEQFF.

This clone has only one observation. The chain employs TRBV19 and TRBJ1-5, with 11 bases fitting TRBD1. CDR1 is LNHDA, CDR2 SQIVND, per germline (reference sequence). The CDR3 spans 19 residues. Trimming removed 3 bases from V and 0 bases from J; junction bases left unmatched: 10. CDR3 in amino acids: CASSIQGTGGIGSNQPQHF. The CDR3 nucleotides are TGTGCCAGTAGTATTCAGGGGACAGGGGGGATCGGTAGCAATCAGCCCCAGCATTTT. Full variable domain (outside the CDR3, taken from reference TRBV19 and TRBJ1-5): DGGITQSPKYLFRKEGQNVTLSCEQNLNHDAMYWYRQDPGQGLRLIYYSQIVNDFQKGDIAEGYSVSREKKESFPLTVTSAQKNPTAFYLCASSIQGTGGIGSNQPQHFGDGTRLSIL.

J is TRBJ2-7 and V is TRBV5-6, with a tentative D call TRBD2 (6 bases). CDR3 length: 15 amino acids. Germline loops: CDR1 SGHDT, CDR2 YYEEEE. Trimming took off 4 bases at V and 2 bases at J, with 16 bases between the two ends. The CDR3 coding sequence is TGTGCCAGCAGCCTGCGGGGCGTTGGACCCTACGAGCAGTACTTC. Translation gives CASSLRGVGPYEQYF.

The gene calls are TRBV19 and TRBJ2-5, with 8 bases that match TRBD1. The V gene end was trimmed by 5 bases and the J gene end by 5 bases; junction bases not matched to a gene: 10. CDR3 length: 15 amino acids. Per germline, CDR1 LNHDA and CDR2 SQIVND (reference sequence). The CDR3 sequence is CASSADRVHAETQYF. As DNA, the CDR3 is TGTGCCAGTAGTGCGGACAGGGTTCACGCGGAGACCCAGTACTTC.